This entry features one TCR beta chain sequence. The antigen is not known. Germline V CDR1 and CDR2: SGDLS, YYNGEE. CDR3 length equals 14 residues. Trimming left V 3 bases short and J 3 bases short, with 10 bases between. The CD8 memory sample joined CD45RO+ cells and CCR7-negative CD45RA+ cells. This entry comes from a study of shared clonotypes between healthy human individuals. Study-wide context: The donor group consisted of two women and a few men, aged 18 to 49.

Profiling relied on immunoSEQ multiplex PCR, and the TCRdb table lists in-frame clones only, not all of them. In the table there are about 380,000 clones, about 97% of which are singletons. The study's findings and limits: Across a handful of donors, naive CD4 shared 4.5% to 6%, naive CD8 3.5% to 4%, memory CD4 2% to 2.5%, memory CD8 approximately 0.4%.

This sequence joins TRBV9 and TRBJ2-4; D gene ambiguous. Sequencing was done on a sample of memory CD8+ T cells sorted from blood. The subset was: CD45RO+ cells pooled with CCR7-negative TemRA cells. The clonotype originates from a man aged 25 to 45 in good health. In DNA form, the CDR3 reads TGTGCCAGCAGCGCCCCTCTTGACAAAAACATTCAGTACTTC. It specifies CASSAPLDKNIQYF.